This passage covers 8 T cell receptor beta chains from one sample sequenced in a study of shared clonotypes between healthy human individuals. Repertoires were generated with immunoSEQ multiplex PCR, while TCRdb's copy carries only in-frame clones and drops some. The sample consists of around 1.5 million clones, about 98% of them appearing once. Input material: naive CD4+ T cells sorted from blood. Described subset: CD45RA+ positively selected. These receptors were collected from a man aged 30 to 45 in good health.

The V and J genes are TRBV2 and TRBJ2-7, with D maybe TRBD2 (6 bases). Deletions cut 4 bases from V and 2 bases from J, with 15 bases between. CDR1 SNHLY and CDR2 FYNNEI come from the germline V gene. The length of the CDR3 is 15 residues. In nucleotides, the CDR3 is TGTGCCAGCAGTGGGTTCCGGCTAGCGACCTACGAGCAGTACTTC. Encoded protein: CASSGFRLATYEQYF.

The CDR3 bases are TGTGCCTGGAGTCCCCGCGACGGGATTTCCTACGAGCAGTACTTC. Encoded protein: CAWSPRDGISYEQYF. The rearrangement uses TRBV30 and TRBJ2-7, with D perhaps matching TRBD2 (5 bases). CDR3 size: 15 residues. V was shortened by 2 bases and J by 1 base, with 15 bases between the two germline ends. Germline V gives CDR1 GTSNPN, CDR2 SVGIG (reference sequence).

CDR3 DNA: TGTGCCAGCAGCGAAAGGACTAGCGGGAGTATTGAGACCCAGTACTTC. Translation gives CASSERTSGSIETQYF. This chain connects TRBV7-2 to TRBJ2-5, with 13 bases fitting TRBD2. There are 16 residues in the CDR3. The trim removed 5 bases at V and 5 bases at J, leaving 8 bases unmatched. Germline CDR1 and CDR2: SGHTA and FQGNSA.

The genes are TRBV5-1 and TRBJ2-7; 7 bases line up with TRBD1. This CDR3 has 16 amino acids. Looked up from germline, CDR1 is SGHRS and CDR2 is YFSETQ. With V trimmed by 7 bases and J by 4 bases, 17 bases remained unmatched. The CDR3 sequence: CASGRRQGTSQYEQYF. CDR3 coding DNA: TGCGCCAGCGGAAGACGACAGGGAACTTCCCAATACGAGCAGTACTTC.

The chain combines TRBV27 with TRBJ2-3, with TRBD2 matching 7 bases. Germline V gene lookup returns CDR1 MNHEY and CDR2 SMNVEV (reference sequence). Germline trimming cut 2 bases from V and 7 bases from J; bases unmatched to any gene: 9. This CDR3 spans 15 amino acids. CDR3 protein: CASSLRLAEGNTQYF. As DNA, the CDR3 is TGTGCCAGCAGTTTAAGGCTAGCGGAGGGGAATACGCAGTATTTT.

This clone was observed a single time. The rearrangement joins TRBV7-2 to TRBJ1-5; no clear D gene. The V end was cut by 2 bases, the J end by 7 bases, with 12 bases between. The CDR3 is 14 amino acids. CDR1 is SGHTA and CDR2 is FQGNSA in the germline V gene. The CDR3 sequence is CASSLRRGPQPQHF. CDR3 coding DNA: TGTGCCAGCAGCTTAAGGCGGGGTCCGCAGCCCCAGCATTTT.

The J gene is TRBJ1-1, the V gene TRBV2; D might be TRBD1 (5 bases). The ends were cut back, 5 bases at V and 7 bases at J, with 14 bases in the middle. The CDR3 consists of 13 residues. Germline lookup yields CDR1 SNHLY and CDR2 FYNNEI. This CDR3 reads CASSRQGLIEAFF. DNA for the CDR3: TGTGCCAGCAGTCGTCAGGGATTAATTGAAGCTTTCTTT.

For this clone: Additional DNA sequences in this sample encode the identical CDR3. The rearrangement joins TRBV28 to TRBJ2-7; 11 bases line up with TRBD2. V was clipped by 5 bases and J by 3 bases; unmatched bases: 3. Germline lookup yields CDR1 MDHEN and CDR2 SYDVKM. This CDR3 is 14 amino acids long. CDR3 in amino acids: CASSTGLAGYEQYF. The CDR3 bases are TGTGCCAGCAGTACCGGACTAGCGGGCTACGAGCAGTACTTC.